Each of the 29 T cell receptor beta chains below was sequenced from the same sample in a study of blood T cell repertoires in COVID-19. The protocol was immunoSEQ multiplex PCR, while the TCRdb copy is restricted to in-frame clones and leaves out a portion. The repertoire has 130,000 to 150,000 clones, about four fifths of them found once; the top ten carry 5% to 6%. The sequenced sample consisted of PBMCs or T cells enriched from blood (not recorded which). These receptors all stem from a man aged 35-49 years with acute COVID-19.

This clone was recorded a few times. As DNA, the CDR3 is TGTGCCAGCAGCTTGGGTACAGCCGGGGACACTGAAGCTTTCTTT. Translated, it gives CASSLGTAGDTEAFF. The chain carries TRBV5-8 and TRBJ1-1; D is undetermined. V was shortened by 0 bases and J by 3 bases, with 12 bases between the two germline ends. This CDR3 has 15 amino acids. Germline loops: CDR1 SGHTS, CDR2 YDEGEE.

This chain connects TRBV5-1 to TRBJ1-1; D is uncertain. The V gene lost 1 base and the J gene lost 0 bases, with 10 bases spanning the gap. Per germline, CDR1 SGHRS and CDR2 YFSETQ. CDR3 length equals 15 residues. CDR3 in DNA: TGCGCCAGCAGCTTGTACACCCAAATGAACACTGAAGCTTTCTTT. It encodes CASSLYTQMNTEAFF. The full variable domain, rest sourced from reference TRBV5-1 and TRBJ1-1, is KAGVTQTPRYLIKTRGQQVTLSCSPISGHRSVSWYQQTPGQGLQFLFEYFSETQRNKGNFPGRFSGRQFSNSRSEMNVSTLELGDSALYLCASSLYTQMNTEAFFGQGTRLTVV.

The CDR3 bases are TGTGCCACCAGTGACCACAGGGGTCAGCCCCAGCATTTT. The encoded protein is CATSDHRGQPQHF. The J gene is TRBJ1-5, the V gene TRBV24-1; 7 bases agree with TRBD1. Germline CDR1 and CDR2: KGHDR and SFDVKD. The length of the CDR3 is 13 residues. Trimming at V came to 4 bases and at J to 6 bases, leaving 2 bases not matched to a gene.

The chain has TRBV6-2 or TRBV6-3 and TRBJ1-1; D unresolved. The germline CDR1 and CDR2 sequences are MNHEY and SVGEGT. This CDR3 is 16 amino acids long. Between the trimmed V and J ends, which lost 2 bases and 0 bases, there was a span of 13 bases. CDR3 amino acids: CASSYPRRRLNTEAFF. CDR3 sequence (DNA): TGTGCCAGCAGTTACCCCCGGCGGAGATTGAACACTGAAGCTTTCTTT.

With regard to this clone: At the DNA level, this CDR3 is encoded by other sequences in the same sample as well. The rearrangement joins TRBV6-5 to TRBJ1-1; weak D call: TRBD1 (6 bases). Germline V gene lookup returns CDR1 MNHEY and CDR2 SVGAGI. This CDR3 contains 13 residues. V lost 4 bases to trimming and J lost 1 base, with 7 bases between them. The CDR3 nucleotides read TGTGCCAGCAGTTTACAGGGGAACACTGAAGCTTTCTTT. It specifies CASSLQGNTEAFF.

This clone was detected only a few times. J is TRBJ1-4 and V is TRBV15; TRBD1 might be the D (6 bases). The V gene's germline CDR1 is LNHNV and CDR2 YYDKDF (reference sequence). This CDR3 has 13 amino acids. V lost 8 bases and J 5 bases, leaving 12 bases between the germline ends. CDR3 loop: CATGQGLNEKLFF. DNA for the CDR3: TGTGCCACCGGCCAGGGGTTAAATGAAAAACTGTTTTTT.

The chain joins TRBV3-1 (or the pseudogene TRBV3-2) to TRBJ1-4, with D uncertain. The V end lost 5 bases, the J end lost 5 bases, and 12 bases lay between the germline ends. Looked up from germline, CDR1 is LGHDT and CDR2 is YNNKEL (reference sequence). This CDR3 has 14 residues. CDR3 sequence reads: CASSSGSQNEKLFF. DNA of the CDR3: TGTGCCAGCAGCTCCGGGTCTCAGAATGAAAAACTGTTTTTT.

The J gene is TRBJ1-4, the V gene TRBV3-1 (or the pseudogene TRBV3-2); D perhaps matches TRBD1 (5 bases). V was pared by 3 bases and J by 2 bases, with 7 bases between. The CDR3 has 14 amino acids. Germline CDR1 reads LGHDT; CDR2 reads YNNKEL (reference sequence). The CDR3 DNA reads as TGTGCCAGCAGCCAGGGGGGGACTAATGAAAAACTGTTTTTT. Protein product: CASSQGGTNEKLFF.

V gene TRBV12-5 combines with J gene TRBJ2-3; TRBD2 matches 10 bases. Per germline, CDR1 LGHNT and CDR2 FRNRAP. The J segment lost 2 bases and the V segment lost 1 base, leaving 3 bases of the junction unmatched. This CDR3 is 16 amino acids long. The CDR3 DNA reads TGTGCTAGTGGTTTGGGGCTAGCGGGGGTCACAGATACGCAGTATTTT. It specifies CASGLGLAGVTDTQYF.

The rearrangement uses TRBV11-2 and TRBJ2-3, with 11 nucleotides matching TRBD2. Germline V gene lookup returns CDR1 SGHAT and CDR2 FQNNGV. This CDR3 contains 16 residues. V lost 4 bases to trimming and J lost 3 bases; unmatched junction nucleotides: 6. The CDR3 protein is CASSSDTSGGTDTQYF. The CDR3, as DNA: TGTGCCAGCAGCTCAGACACTAGCGGGGGAACAGATACGCAGTATTTT.

The chain uses TRBV19 and TRBJ1-1, with a weak D call TRBD1 (6 bases). V was trimmed by 5 bases and J by 5 bases, leaving 15 bases between them. The length of the CDR3 is 14 residues. Germline values: CDR1 LNHDA, CDR2 SQIVND (reference sequence). The CDR3 sequence: CASSPGQRPTEAFF. CDR3 nucleotides: TGTGCCAGTAGTCCCGGACAGCGCCCAACTGAAGCTTTCTTT.

This chain joins TRBV5-1 and TRBJ2-7; TRBD2 aligns across 12 bases. The germline gives CDR1 SGHRS, CDR2 YFSETQ. After removal of 0 bases from V and 2 bases from J, the junction contained 0 bases not matched to a gene. The CDR3 runs 15 residues. CDR3 DNA: TGCGCCAGCAGCTTGGGACTAGCGGGGGCCTACGAGCAGTACTTC. Protein sequence: CASSLGLAGAYEQYF.

The chain carries TRBV4-1 and TRBJ1-5; no definite D call. V dropped 4 bases and J dropped 7 bases, with 14 bases sitting between them. The V gene's germline CDR1 is MGHRA and CDR2 YSYEKL. The CDR3 has 14 amino acids. CDR3 nucleotides: TGCGCCAGCAGCCCGGGGAGGGTCGGACAGCCCCAGCATTTT. As protein: CASSPGRVGQPQHF.

The chain is built from TRBV7-9 and TRBJ2-3, with D maybe TRBD1 (6 bases). V shed 3 bases and J shed 0 bases, with 10 bases lying between them. CDR3 length equals 15 residues. Germline V gives CDR1 SEHNR, CDR2 FQNEAQ (reference sequence). This CDR3 reads CASSLGAPSTDTQYF. The CDR3 DNA is TGTGCCAGCAGCTTGGGGGCCCCTAGCACAGATACGCAGTATTTT.

The chain has TRBV30 and TRBJ1-2; the D gene is possibly TRBD1 (5 bases). The V end was cut by 1 base, the J end by 7 bases, with 13 bases between. Germline values: CDR1 GTSNPN, CDR2 SVGIG (reference sequence). The CDR3 contains 13 residues. The CDR3 DNA sequence: TGTGCCTGGAGTGAGGGGCAGGGAGGTGGCTACACCTTC. It encodes CAWSEGQGGGYTF.

V is TRBV5-8 and J is TRBJ1-5; D remains ambiguous. Germline V gene data show CDR1 as SGHTS and CDR2 as YDEGEE. Between the trimmed V and J ends, which lost 1 base and 3 bases, there was a span of 14 bases. The CDR3 spans 16 residues. CDR3: CASSLWRELFNQPQHF. Written as DNA, the CDR3 is TGTGCCAGCAGCTTGTGGAGGGAACTTTTCAATCAGCCCCAGCATTTT.

This chain joins TRBV5-1 and TRBJ2-3; D not resolved. Trimming removed 3 bases at V and 1 base at J, with 6 bases between. The CDR3 is made up of 13 amino acids. Germline CDR1 reads SGHRS; CDR2 reads YFSETQ. This CDR3 reads CASSSQGTDTQYF. CDR3 DNA: TGCGCCAGCAGCTCTCAGGGCACAGATACGCAGTATTTT.

The sample holds a few counts of this clone. The chain carries TRBV4-3 and TRBJ2-7; TRBD1 is a possible D gene (6 bases). Looked up from germline, CDR1 is LGHNA and CDR2 is YSLEER. This CDR3 spans 13 amino acids. Deletions cut 2 bases from V and 2 bases from J, with 7 bases between. Here the CDR3 reads CASSQYRAYEQYF. In nucleotides, the CDR3 is TGCGCCAGCAGCCAATACAGGGCCTACGAGCAGTACTTC.

The gene calls are TRBV6-5 and TRBJ1-1; 12 bases are a match to TRBD1. The CDR3 runs to 16 residues. The V segment lost 2 bases and the J segment 5 bases; nucleotides outside the gene matches: 6. CDR1 and CDR2 from the germline V gene are MNHEY and SVGAGI. CDR3 bases: TGTGCCAGCAGTTACGGGGGACAGGGGGCTGGGACTGAAGCTTTCTTT. It encodes CASSYGGQGAGTEAFF.

V gene TRBV5-6 combines with J gene TRBJ2-1; 8 bases are shared with TRBD2. The CDR3 totals 17 residues. Trimming at V came to 4 bases and at J to 8 bases, leaving 17 bases not matched to a gene. The germline V gene encodes CDR1 SGHDT and CDR2 YYEEEE. Here the CDR3 DNA reads TGTGCCAGCAGCCCCCCAGGGTGGGCGGGAGGTATAGATGAGCAGTTCTTC. This translates into CASSPPGWAGGIDEQFF.

To note about this clone: One end of the junction is discordant with germline, which a read error may explain. The J gene is TRBJ1-1, the V gene TRBV19; the D gene is possibly TRBD1 (5 bases). CDR3 size: 15 residues. Germline-derived CDR1 and CDR2 are LNHDA and SQIVND (reference sequence). The CDR3 loop is CASSSTRDSVTAAFF. The CDR3 nucleotides read TGTGCCAGTAGTTCCACAAGGGACTCAGTCACTGCAGCTTTCTTT.

Details on this clone: This sample also contains other DNA sequences that code for the same CDR3. This rearrangement joins TRBV24-1 to TRBJ2-1; D call uncertain. The length of the CDR3 is 12 residues. Trimming took off 6 bases at V and 4 bases at J, with 6 bases between the two ends. Germline CDR1 and CDR2: KGHDR and SFDVKD. Written as DNA, the CDR3 is TGTGCCACCAGTTACGGGTACAATGAGCAGTTCTTC. Its translation: CATSYGYNEQFF.

The chain employs TRBV4-2 and TRBJ2-5; tentative D call: TRBD2 (6 bases). CDR1 is LGHNA, CDR2 YNFKEQ, per germline. This CDR3 contains 15 residues. V lost 0 bases and J 4 bases, leaving 12 bases between the germline ends. This chain's CDR3 is CASSQDRGVLETQYF. CDR3 DNA sequence: TGTGCCAGCAGCCAAGATCGCGGGGTGCTAGAGACCCAGTACTTC.

This chain connects TRBV19 to TRBJ1-1; no clear D. CDR3 size: 13 residues. The germline V gene has CDR1 LNHDA and CDR2 SQIVND (reference sequence). Trimming took 3 bases from V and 4 from J, leaving 9 bases between them. The CDR3 DNA is TGTGCCAGTAGTATTGAACGGGGCACTGAAGCTTTCTTT. Its protein product is CASSIERGTEAFF.

The genes are TRBV5-1 and TRBJ2-1; tentative D call: TRBD1 (6 bases). CDR1 and CDR2 from the germline V gene are SGHRS and YFSETQ. The CDR3 extends over 15 amino acids. The V end was cut by 2 bases, the J end by 3 bases, with 12 bases between. The CDR3 DNA reads as TGCGCCAGCAGCTTAAGCGGACAGTACTACAATGAGCAGTTCTTC. Its translation is CASSLSGQYYNEQFF.

This chain uses TRBV11-2 with TRBJ2-1; 15 bases align to TRBD2. Germline V gene lookup returns CDR1 SGHAT and CDR2 FQNNGV. V trimming: 5 bases; J trimming: 8 bases; junction bases outside the gene matches: 4. There are 15 residues in the CDR3. Here the CDR3 DNA reads TGTGCCAGCAGCGCGGGACTAGCGGGAGGTTATGAGCAGTTCTTC. Its protein product is CASSAGLAGGYEQFF.

The chain carries TRBV6-2 or TRBV6-3 and TRBJ2-1; D possibly corresponds to TRBD1 (6 bases). The germline gives CDR1 MNHEY, CDR2 SVGEGT. Trimming removed 5 bases from V and 8 bases from J, with 13 bases in between. The length of the CDR3 is 13 residues. CDR3 loop: CASSPRGIDEQFF. CDR3 coding DNA: TGTGCCAGCAGTCCCAGGGGAATCGATGAGCAGTTCTTC.

The gene calls are TRBV7-9 and TRBJ2-7, with 7 bases that match TRBD1. The V segment lost 1 base and the J segment 0 bases; nucleotides outside the gene matches: 6. This CDR3 has 16 residues. Germline loops: CDR1 SEHNR, CDR2 FQNEAQ (reference sequence). CDR3: CASSLEFRTGSYEQYF. The CDR3 region has the DNA TGTGCCAGCAGCTTAGAGTTTCGGACAGGCTCCTACGAGCAGTACTTC.

This chain joins TRBV6-5 and TRBJ2-7; 8 nucleotides line up with TRBD1. The germline gives CDR1 MNHEY, CDR2 SVGAGI. This CDR3 has 14 residues. The V segment lost 5 bases and the J segment 2 bases; nucleotides outside the gene matches: 5. The CDR3 DNA is TGTGCCAGCAGTCGGGACAGGCAAGCCTACGAGCAGTACTTC. Amino acids: CASSRDRQAYEQYF.